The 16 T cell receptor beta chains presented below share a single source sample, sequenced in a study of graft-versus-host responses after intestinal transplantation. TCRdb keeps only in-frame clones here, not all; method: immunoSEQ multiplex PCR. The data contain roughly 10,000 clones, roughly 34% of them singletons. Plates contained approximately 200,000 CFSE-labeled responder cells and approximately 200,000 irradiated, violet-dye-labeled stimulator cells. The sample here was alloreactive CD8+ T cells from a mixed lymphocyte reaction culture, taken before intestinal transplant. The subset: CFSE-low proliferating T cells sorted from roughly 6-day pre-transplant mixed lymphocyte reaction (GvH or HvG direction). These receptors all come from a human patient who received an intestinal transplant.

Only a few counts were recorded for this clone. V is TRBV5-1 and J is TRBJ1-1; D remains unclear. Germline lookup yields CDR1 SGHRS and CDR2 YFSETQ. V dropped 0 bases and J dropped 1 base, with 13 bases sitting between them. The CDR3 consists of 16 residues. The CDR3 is CASSLVPRIRNTEAFF. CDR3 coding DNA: TGCGCCAGCAGCTTGGTTCCCAGAATCAGGAACACTGAAGCTTTCTTT.

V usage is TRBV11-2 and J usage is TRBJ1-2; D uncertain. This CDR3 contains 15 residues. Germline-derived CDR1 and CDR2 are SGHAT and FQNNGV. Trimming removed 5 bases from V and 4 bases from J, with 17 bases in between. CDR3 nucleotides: TGTGCCAGCAGCCCATACCCCCGGGTTACCTATGGCTACACCTTC. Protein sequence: CASSPYPRVTYGYTF.

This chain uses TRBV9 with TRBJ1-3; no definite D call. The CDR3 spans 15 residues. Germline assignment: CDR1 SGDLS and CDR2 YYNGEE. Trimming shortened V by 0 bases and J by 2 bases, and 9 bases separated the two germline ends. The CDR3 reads CASSVDAATGNTIYF. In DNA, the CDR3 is TGTGCCAGCAGCGTAGATGCCGCTACTGGAAACACCATATATTTT.

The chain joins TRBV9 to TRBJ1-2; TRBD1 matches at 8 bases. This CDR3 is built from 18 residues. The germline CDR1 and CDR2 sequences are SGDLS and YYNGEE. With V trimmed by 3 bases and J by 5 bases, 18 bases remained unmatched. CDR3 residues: CASSDPNDSFGQGYGYTF. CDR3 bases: TGTGCCAGCAGCGATCCGAATGATTCTTTCGGACAGGGTTATGGCTACACCTTC.

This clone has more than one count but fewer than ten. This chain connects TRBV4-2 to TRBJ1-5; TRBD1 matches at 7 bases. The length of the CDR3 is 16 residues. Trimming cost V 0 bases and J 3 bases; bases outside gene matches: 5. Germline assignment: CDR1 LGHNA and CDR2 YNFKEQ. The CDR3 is CASSQERGQTNQPQHF. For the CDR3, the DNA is TGTGCCAGCAGCCAAGAGCGGGGACAGACCAATCAGCCCCAGCATTTT.

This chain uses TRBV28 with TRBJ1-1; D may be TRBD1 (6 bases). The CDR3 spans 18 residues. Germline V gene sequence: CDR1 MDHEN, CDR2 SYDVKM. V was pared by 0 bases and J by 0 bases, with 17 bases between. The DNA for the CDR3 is TGTGCCAGCAGTTTATGCAAAGGGGGGAGCGGGATGAACACTGAAGCTTTCTTT. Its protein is CASSLCKGGSGMNTEAFF.

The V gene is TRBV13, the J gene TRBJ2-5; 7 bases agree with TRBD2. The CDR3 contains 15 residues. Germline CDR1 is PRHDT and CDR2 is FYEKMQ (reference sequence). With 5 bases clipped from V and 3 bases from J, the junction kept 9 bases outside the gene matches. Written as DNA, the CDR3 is TGTGCCAGCAGCCCGCCGGGACTAATGAAAGAGACCCAGTACTTC. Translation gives CASSPPGLMKETQYF.

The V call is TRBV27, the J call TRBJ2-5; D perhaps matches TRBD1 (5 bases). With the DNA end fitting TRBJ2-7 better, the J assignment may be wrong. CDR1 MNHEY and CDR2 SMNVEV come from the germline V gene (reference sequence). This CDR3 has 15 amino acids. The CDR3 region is CASSLFRATSYEQYF. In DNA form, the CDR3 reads TGTGCCAGCAGTTTATTCAGGGCTACCTCCTACGAGCAGTACTTC.

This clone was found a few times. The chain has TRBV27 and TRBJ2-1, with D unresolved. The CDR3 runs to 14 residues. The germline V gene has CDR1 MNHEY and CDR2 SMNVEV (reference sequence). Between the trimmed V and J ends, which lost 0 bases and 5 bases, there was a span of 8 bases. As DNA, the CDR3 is TGTGCCAGCAGTTTATCCAGGCTTAACAATGAGCAGTTCTTC. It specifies CASSLSRLNNEQFF.

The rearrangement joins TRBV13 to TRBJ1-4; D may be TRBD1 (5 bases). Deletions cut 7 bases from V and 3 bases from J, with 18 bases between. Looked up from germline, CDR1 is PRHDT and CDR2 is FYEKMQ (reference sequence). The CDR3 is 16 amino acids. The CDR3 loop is CASNLGPHRSNEKLFF. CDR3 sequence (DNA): TGTGCCAGCAACCTTGGACCACACAGGTCTAATGAAAAACTGTTTTTT.

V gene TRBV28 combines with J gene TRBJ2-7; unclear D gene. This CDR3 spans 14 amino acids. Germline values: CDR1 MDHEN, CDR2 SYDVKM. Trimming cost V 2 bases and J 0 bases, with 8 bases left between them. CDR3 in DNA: TGTGCCAGCAGTTTAAGCATGAGCTCCTACGAGCAGTACTTC. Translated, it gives CASSLSMSSYEQYF.

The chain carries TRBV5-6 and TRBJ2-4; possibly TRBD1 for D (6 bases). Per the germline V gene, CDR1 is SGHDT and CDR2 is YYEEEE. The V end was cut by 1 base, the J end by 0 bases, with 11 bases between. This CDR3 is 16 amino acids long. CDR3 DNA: TGTGCCAGCAGCTTGCCGGGACAACTAGCCAAAAACATTCAGTACTTC. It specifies CASSLPGQLAKNIQYF.

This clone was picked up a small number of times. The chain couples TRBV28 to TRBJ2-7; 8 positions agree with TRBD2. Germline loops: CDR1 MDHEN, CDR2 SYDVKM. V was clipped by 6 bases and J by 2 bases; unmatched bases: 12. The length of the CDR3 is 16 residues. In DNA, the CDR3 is TGTGCCAGCAGCCAACCCTTAGCGGGGAAGGCCTACGAGCAGTACTTC. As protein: CASSQPLAGKAYEQYF.

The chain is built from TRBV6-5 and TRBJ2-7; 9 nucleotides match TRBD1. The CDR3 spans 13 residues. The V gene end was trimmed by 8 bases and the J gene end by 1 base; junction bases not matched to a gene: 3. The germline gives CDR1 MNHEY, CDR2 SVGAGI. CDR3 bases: TGTGCCAGCGGACAGGGGCTTTCCTACGAGCAGTACTTC. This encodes CASGQGLSYEQYF.

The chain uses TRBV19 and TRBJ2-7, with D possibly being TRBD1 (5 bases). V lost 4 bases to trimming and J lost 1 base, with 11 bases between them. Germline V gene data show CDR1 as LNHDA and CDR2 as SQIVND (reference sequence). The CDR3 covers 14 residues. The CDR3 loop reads CASSNGAGSYEQYF. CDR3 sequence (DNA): TGTGCCAGTAGTAATGGGGCAGGTTCCTACGAGCAGTACTTC.

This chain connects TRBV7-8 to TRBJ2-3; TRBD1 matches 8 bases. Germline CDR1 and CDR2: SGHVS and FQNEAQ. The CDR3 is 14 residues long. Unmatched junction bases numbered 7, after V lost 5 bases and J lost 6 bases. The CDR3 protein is CASSPLDRADTQYF. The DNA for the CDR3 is TGTGCCAGCAGCCCCTTGGACAGGGCGGATACGCAGTATTTT.